Listed here is a single TCR beta chain. This CDR3 comprises 13 residues. The V end was cut by 6 bases, the J end by 8 bases, with 15 bases between. Germline V gives CDR1 SGHTA, CDR2 FQGNSA. The data belong to a study of CD8 T cells in Susac syndrome. The wider study: There were Susac syndrome patients who were therapy-naive at blood draw, others on corticosteroids, and others on intravenous immunoglobulin alone.

Reverse transcription used roughly 0.5 to 1 ug RNA and random hexamers. Via MiXCR, TCRdb re-called the immunoSEQ multiplex PCR reads, giving one row per CDR3 protein. Of tens of thousands of distinct CDR3 sequences listed, about 93% are singletons. This clonotype originated in a human donor with Susac syndrome. The chain carries TRBV7-2 and TRBJ2-3; D is uncertain. Sequencing input: CD4+ T cells from PBMCs. CDR3 nucleotide sequence: TGTGCCAGCAGGGATTCCTCGTCGGGTACGCAGTATTTT. It is translated as CASRDSSSGTQYF.